Listed below are T cell receptor beta chains from one sample, sequenced in a study of Ad26.COV2.S vaccination and SARS-CoV-2 variants. Sequenced by immunoSEQ multiplex PCR; TCRdb stores in-frame clones only, minus some. In the table there are about 370,000 clones, around 91% of which are singletons. The input for sequencing was peripheral blood, taken in a trial of Ad26.COV2.S vaccine versus placebo. Receptor source: a person aged 18-65 years who received the Ad26.COV2.S COVID-19 vaccine or a placebo. CDR3s include the opening cysteine and the closing phenylalanine or tryptophan. The D gene is left open where the match is weak. For some rows the clone size is stated as once, few or many, or as a class when expanded; others skip it.

TRBV4-2,few,.,TRBJ2-2,CASSQDFPRLNTGELFF,TGTGCCAGCAGCCAAGATTTCCCCCGATTGAACACCGGGGAGCTGTTTTTT
TRBV27,.,.,TRBJ1-3,CASSFGGTGNTIYF,TGTGCCAGCAGTTTCGGAGGGACGGGAAACACCATATATTTT
TRBV3-1/TRBV3-2,.,.,TRBJ1-1,CASSQGMRSEAFF,TGTGCCAGCAGCCAAGGCATGCGGTCTGAAGCTTTCTTT
TRBV4-2,.,.,TRBJ2-4,CASSQEGGGRASF,TGTGCCAGCAGCCAAGAAGGGGGAGGGAGGGCGAGCTTC
TRBV7-2,.,TRBD1,TRBJ1-4,CASSLQGATNEKLFF,TGTGCCAGCAGCTTACAGGGGGCAACTAATGAAAAACTGTTTTTT
TRBV28,.,TRBD2,TRBJ2-3,CASSLGLAGGTDTQYF,TGTGCCAGCAGTTTAGGGCTAGCGGGGGGCACAGATACGCAGTATTTT
TRBV3-1/TRBV3-2,.,.,TRBJ1-3,CASSQIAGASGNTIYF,TGTGCCAGCAGCCAAATCGCAGGAGCCTCTGGAAACACCATATATTTT
TRBV27,.,.,TRBJ2-2,CASSLRGTGELFF,TGTGCCAGCAGTTTACGGGGAACCGGGGAGCTGTTTTTT
TRBV6-6,.,.,TRBJ2-1,CASSYGDYSYNEQFF,TGTGCCAGCAGTTACGGCGACTACTCCTACAATGAGCAGTTCTTC
TRBV7-6,.,.,TRBJ1-1,CASSSGQNTEAFF,TGTGCCAGCAGCTCCGGACAGAACACTGAAGCTTTCTTT
TRBV18,.,.,TRBJ2-2,CASSPSGELFF,TGTGCCAGCTCACCAAGCGGGGAGCTGTTTTTT
TRBV6-6,.,TRBD2,TRBJ2-1,CASSWTSLSNEQFF,TGTGCCAGCAGCTGGACTAGCTTATCCAATGAGCAGTTCTTC
TRBV5-6,.,.,TRBJ2-7,CASSRRRQAVNYEQYF,TGTGCCAGCAGCCGAAGAAGACAGGCCGTGAACTACGAGCAGTACTTC
TRBV3-1/TRBV3-2,.,.,TRBJ2-5,CASSQARSQYF,TGTGCCAGCAGCCAAGCGCGGAGCCAGTACTTC
TRBV6-2/TRBV6-3,.,.,TRBJ1-2,CASSDYGRGGNGYTF,TGTGCCAGCAGTGACTATGGCAGGGGTGGCAACGGCTACACCTTC
TRBV9,.,TRBD2,TRBJ2-5,CASSAVAGEETQYF,TGTGCCAGCAGCGCCGTAGCGGGAGAAGAGACCCAGTACTTC
TRBV2,.,.,TRBJ2-5,CASGESLGGETQYF,TGTGCCAGCGGGGAATCCCTAGGGGGAGAGACCCAGTACTTC
TRBV4-1,.,TRBD1,TRBJ1-2,CASSQAHRGSNYGYTF,TGCGCCAGCAGCCAAGCCCACAGGGGCTCCAACTATGGCTACACCTTC
TRBV28,.,.,TRBJ2-7,CASSRSGYEQYF,TGTGCCAGCAGTCGGTCCGGGTACGAGCAGTACTTC
TRBV13,.,.,TRBJ2-7,CASSPGRTPYEQYF,TGTGCCAGCAGCCCCGGACGGACTCCCTACGAGCAGTACTTC
TRBV21-1,.,.,TRBJ2-5,CASSKEVTGTRETQYF,TGTGCCAGCAGCAAAGAAGTGACAGGGACCCGAGAGACCCAGTACTTC
TRBV5-1,few,.,TRBJ1-2,CASSSTGTDLTYGYTF,TGCGCCAGCAGCTCAACCGGGACGGACTTAACCTATGGCTACACCTTC
TRBV2,.,.,TRBJ2-7,CASSEINYEQYF,TGTGCCAGCAGTGAAATCAACTACGAGCAGTACTTC
TRBV7-2,.,TRBD1,TRBJ1-2,CASSLNRGPSGGYTF,TGTGCCAGCAGCTTGAACAGGGGGCCTAGTGGTGGCTACACCTTC
TRBV14,.,.,TRBJ2-3,CASSQGQATDTQYF,TGTGCCAGCAGCCAAGGACAGGCCACAGATACGCAGTATTTT
TRBV9,.,TRBD2,TRBJ2-3,CASSRGLAGGTDTQYF,TGTGCCAGCAGCAGAGGACTAGCGGGTGGCACAGATACGCAGTATTTT
TRBV13,.,TRBD1,TRBJ2-2,CASSPPSGTGVPGELFF,TGTGCCAGCAGCCCGCCCTCCGGGACAGGGGTCCCCGGGGAGCTGTTTTTT
TRBV10-3,.,.,TRBJ1-5,CAISESGVDQPQHF,TGTGCCATCAGTGAATCCGGCGTCGATCAGCCCCAGCATTTT
TRBV27,.,TRBD1,TRBJ1-5,CASSATGGWNQPQHF,TGTGCCAGCAGCGCGACAGGGGGCTGGAATCAGCCCCAGCATTTT
TRBV30,.,.,TRBJ1-2,CAWSLGSYGYTF,TGTGCCTGGAGTTTGGGGTCCTATGGCTACACCTTC
TRBV6-6,.,.,TRBJ1-3,CASSSDGSSGNTIYF,TGTGCCAGCAGTTCGGACGGCAGCTCTGGAAACACCATATATTTT
TRBV29-1,.,.,TRBJ2-7,CSVGGIEQYF,TGCAGCGTTGGAGGGATCGAGCAGTACTTC
TRBV3-1/TRBV3-2,.,TRBD2,TRBJ2-7,CASSQSSGNYEQYF,TGTGCCAGCAGCCAAAGCAGCGGGAACTACGAGCAGTACTTC
TRBV9,.,.,TRBJ2-3,CASSTGPQDTQYF,TGTGCCAGCAGCACCGGACCGCAGGATACGCAGTATTTT
TRBV6-6,.,.,TRBJ2-1,CASGVGGVHEQFF,TGTGCCAGCGGTGTAGGGGGGGTTCATGAGCAGTTCTTC
TRBV15,once,.,TRBJ2-5,CATSRGQQGPQETQYF,TGTGCCACCAGCAGAGGACAACAGGGACCCCAAGAGACCCAGTACTTC
TRBV3-1/TRBV3-2,.,.,TRBJ2-3,CASSQGGTTTQYF,TGTGCCAGCAGCCAAGGGGGGACCACGACGCAGTATTTT
TRBV24-1,.,TRBD1,TRBJ2-5,CATSDVRDSVQETQYF,TGTGCCACCAGTGATGTCCGGGACAGCGTCCAAGAGACCCAGTACTTC
TRBV5-1,.,.,TRBJ1-1,CASSLEGSTEAFF,TGCGCCAGCAGCTTGGAAGGTAGCACTGAAGCTTTCTTT
TRBV29-1,.,.,TRBJ1-2,CSVFWDVGYGYTF,TGCAGCGTTTTCTGGGACGTCGGGTATGGCTACACCTTC
TRBV7-9,once,TRBD2,TRBJ2-1,CASRYEGGTSSYNEQFF,TGTGCCAGCAGGTACGAGGGCGGGACTAGCTCTTACAATGAGCAGTTCTTC
TRBV7-2,.,.,TRBJ1-2,CASSPGGGSSWDGYTF,TGTGCCAGCAGCCCGGGTGGGGGGAGCAGTTGGGATGGCTACACCTTC
TRBV28,.,TRBD2,TRBJ2-7,CASSSPSGLAGGYEQYF,TGTGCCAGCAGTTCACCATCGGGACTAGCGGGAGGTTACGAGCAGTACTTC
TRBV15,.,TRBD1,TRBJ2-1,CATSSGTGVNEQFF,TGTGCCACCAGCAGCGGGACAGGGGTCAATGAGCAGTTCTTC
TRBV20-1,.,TRBD2,TRBJ2-1,CSASSIAGGPYNEQFF,TGCAGTGCTAGTTCGATAGCGGGAGGGCCCTACAATGAGCAGTTCTTC
TRBV9,.,.,TRBJ2-4,CASSVEGLAKNIQYF,TGTGCCAGCAGCGTAGAAGGTCTAGCCAAAAACATTCAGTACTTC
TRBV5-1,.,.,TRBJ2-3,CASSLVTTSIDTQYF,TGCGCCAGCAGCTTGGTGACTACTTCTATAGATACGCAGTATTTT
TRBV7-7,.,.,TRBJ2-7,CASSLGAGSSYEQYF,TGTGCTAGCAGCTTAGGGGCGGGTAGCTCCTACGAGCAGTACTTC
TRBV27,.,TRBD2,TRBJ2-1,CASSSKGLAGVTMYNEQFF,TGTGCCAGCAGTAGCAAGGGACTAGCGGGAGTTACGATGTACAATGAGCAGTTCTTC